The 19 T cell receptor beta chains in this list originate from one sample, sequenced in a study of T cell responses to AZD1222 COVID-19 vaccine. Assay: immunoSEQ multiplex PCR; the TCRdb copy retains only in-frame clones and omits some. The sample records about 140,000 clones, about 92% being singletons. Sequences were derived from peripheral blood, sampled after recovery from COVID-19. The receptors shown here come from an adult who had recovered from COVID-19.

This chain joins TRBV30 and TRBJ1-2; weak D call: TRBD1 (5 bases). Per germline, CDR1 GTSNPN and CDR2 SVGIG (reference sequence). CDR3 length: 14 amino acids. The germline V and J ends were trimmed by 3 bases and 4 bases, with 15 bases remaining between them. The CDR3 region is CAWRTVGYSYGYTF. For the CDR3, the DNA is TGTGCCTGGAGGACAGTTGGATATAGCTATGGCTACACCTTC.

The chain links TRBV5-1 to TRBJ2-5, with 11 bases fitting TRBD1. Germline V gene sequence: CDR1 SGHRS, CDR2 YFSETQ. The CDR3 loop spans 14 amino acids. Trimming took 7 bases from V and 5 from J; bases not matched to a gene: 7. CDR3 coding DNA: TGCGCCAGCGGACAGGGGGCAGTTTCCGAGACCCAGTACTTC. Translated, it gives CASGQGAVSETQYF.

This chain links TRBV15 with TRBJ1-3; the D gene is possibly TRBD1 (5 bases). The CDR3 has 14 residues. V lost 6 bases and J 6 bases, leaving 15 bases between the germline ends. Germline V gene sequence: CDR1 LNHNV, CDR2 YYDKDF (reference sequence). The CDR3 sequence is CATRRQGEENTIYF. DNA of the CDR3: TGTGCCACCAGGAGGCAGGGTGAGGAAAACACCATATATTTT.

Here the CDR3 DNA reads TGTGCCAGCAGCTCTGGACAGGAAGGATTATGGGAGCAGTTCTTC. Translating it yields CASSSGQEGLWEQFF. This chain joins TRBV13 and TRBJ2-1; 7 positions agree with TRBD1. The CDR3 extends over 15 amino acids. The germline V gene encodes CDR1 PRHDT and CDR2 FYEKMQ (reference sequence). With 4 bases clipped from V and 10 bases from J, the junction kept 13 bases outside the gene matches.

V is TRBV6-5 and J is TRBJ2-7; TRBD2 matches at 8 bases. From germline, CDR1 is MNHEY and CDR2 SVGAGI. The junction had 7 bases not matched to a gene; V was cut back by 4 bases and J by 5 bases. The CDR3 loop spans 14 amino acids. CDR3: CASSSGLVLNEQYF. The CDR3 DNA reads as TGTGCCAGCAGTTCGGGACTAGTTCTAAACGAGCAGTACTTC.

This chain links TRBV7-8 with TRBJ2-1; D tentatively fits TRBD1 or TRBD2 (6 bases each). The CDR3 sequence is 14 residues long. V gave up 1 base and J gave up 6 bases, with 10 bases separating them. Germline V gene sequence: CDR1 SGHVS, CDR2 FQNEAQ. The CDR3 sequence is CASSLGGAFNEQFF. The CDR3 coding sequence is TGTGCCAGCAGCTTAGGGGGGGCTTTCAATGAGCAGTTCTTC.

This clone was counted once. V usage is TRBV30 and J usage is TRBJ1-6; D is unresolved. CDR3 size: 15 residues. Germline values: CDR1 GTSNPN, CDR2 SVGIG (reference sequence). The ends were cut back, 2 bases at V and 6 bases at J, with 14 bases in the middle. The CDR3 DNA sequence: TGTGCCTGGAGTCACCTGAGTGTCTTTAATTCACCCCTCCACTTT. Translation gives CAWSHLSVFNSPLHF.

This clone showed up just a few times. J is TRBJ2-2 and V is TRBV6-5; 9 bases fit TRBD1. The CDR3 extends over 15 amino acids. CDR1 and CDR2 from the germline V gene are MNHEY and SVGAGI. The V and J ends lost 5 bases and 3 bases, in that order; junction bases with no gene match: 4. DNA of the CDR3: TGTGCCAGCAGTCGGACAGGGGTTTACACCGGGGAGCTGTTTTTT. Its protein is CASSRTGVYTGELFF.

This sequence joins TRBV6-6 and TRBJ2-3, with D tentatively TRBD2 (6 bases). CDR3 length equals 15 residues. Germline V CDR1 and CDR2: MNHNY, SVGAGI (reference sequence). With 2 bases removed from V and 5 bases from J, the gap between germline ends came to 14 bases. The CDR3 protein is CASSYGREMGDTQYF. CDR3 coding DNA: TGTGCCAGCAGTTACGGTCGGGAGATGGGAGATACGCAGTATTTT.

This sequence joins TRBV30 and TRBJ2-7; a possible D gene is TRBD2 (7 bases). Germline assignment: CDR1 GTSNPN and CDR2 SVGIG (reference sequence). V lost 8 bases and J lost 3, with 20 bases in between. CDR3 size: 14 residues. The CDR3 nucleotides read TGTGCCCGACGGGGGCGGGAGATCGTCTACGAGCAGTACTTC. Amino acid sequence: CARRGREIVYEQYF. Full variable domain (missing parts from reference TRBV30 and TRBJ2-7): SQTIHQWPATLVQPVGSPLSLECTVEGTSNPNLYWYRQAAGRGLQLLFYSVGIGQISSEVPQNLSASRPQDRQFILSSKKLLLSDSGFYLCARRGREIVYEQYFGPGTRLTVT.

The chain combines TRBV6-1 with TRBJ1-2; tentatively, D is TRBD1 (5 bases). The germline gives CDR1 MNHNS, CDR2 SASEGT. Between the trimmed V and J ends, which lost 3 bases and 2 bases, there was a span of 10 bases. The CDR3 is 14 amino acids. CDR3 nucleotide sequence: TGTGCCAGCAGTGAGGGGGGATCAAACTATGGCTACACCTTC. Translated, it gives CASSEGGSNYGYTF.

The chain combines TRBV18 with TRBJ2-2; the D gene is possibly TRBD2 (6 bases). The CDR3 is 16 amino acids. V lost 3 bases and J lost 1, with 12 bases in between. Germline CDR1 is KGHSH and CDR2 is LQKENI. The CDR3 DNA is TGTGCCAGCTCACCGGGCGGGGCTTGGAACACCGGGGAGCTGTTTTTT. This sequence encodes CASSPGGAWNTGELFF.

The chain couples TRBV11-2 to TRBJ2-7; possibly TRBD1 for D (5 bases). V dropped 3 bases and J dropped 1 base, with 13 bases sitting between them. The CDR3 is 15 amino acids. Germline V gene sequence: CDR1 SGHAT, CDR2 FQNNGV. CDR3 residues: CASSFGAGWSYEQYF. The CDR3 DNA follows: TGTGCCAGCAGCTTTGGGGCAGGGTGGTCCTACGAGCAGTACTTC.

The J gene is TRBJ2-2, the V gene TRBV9; the match to TRBD1 covers 9 bases. This CDR3 spans 16 amino acids. Germline V gives CDR1 SGDLS, CDR2 YYNGEE. With V trimmed by 4 bases and J by 3 bases, 7 bases remained unmatched. CDR3: CASSPWTGVDTGELFF. CDR3 nucleotide sequence: TGTGCCAGCAGCCCTTGGACAGGGGTAGACACCGGGGAGCTGTTTTTT.

In its sample, this clone was seen a few times. The chain couples TRBV7-8 to TRBJ2-7, with 9 positions matching TRBD1. J was trimmed by 4 bases and V by 0 bases; bases with no gene match: 4. Germline V gene data show CDR1 as SGHVS and CDR2 as FQNEAQ. The CDR3 runs to 15 residues. The CDR3 region has the DNA TGTGCCAGCAGCTTAGCTGAGACAGGGGGATACGAGCAGTACTTC. This gives the protein CASSLAETGGYEQYF.

V gene TRBV4-1 combines with J gene TRBJ1-5; TRBD1 matches at 7 bases. The junction had 12 bases not matched to a gene; V was cut back by 4 bases and J by 6 bases. This CDR3 has 16 amino acids. Germline V gene data show CDR1 as MGHRA and CDR2 as YSYEKL. CDR3 nucleotide sequence: TGCGCCAGCAGCCCTGTGACAGGGATAGTCATTCAGCCCCAGCATTTT. It specifies CASSPVTGIVIQPQHF.

The table lists this clone with a count of one. The chain links TRBV5-1 to TRBJ2-1; D is unresolved. Trimming took off 1 base at V and 0 bases at J, with 2 bases between the two ends. The CDR3 has 13 residues. CDR1 and CDR2 (germline): SGHRS, YFSETQ. CDR3 sequence reads: CASSLSSYNEQFF. DNA for the CDR3: TGCGCCAGCAGCTTGTCCTCCTACAATGAGCAGTTCTTC.

This chain links TRBV24-1 with TRBJ2-5, with D possibly being TRBD1 or TRBD2 (5 bases each). Between the trimmed V and J ends, which lost 3 bases and 7 bases, there was a span of 14 bases. CDR1 and CDR2 (germline): KGHDR, SFDVKD. This CDR3 spans 14 amino acids. CDR3 coding DNA: TGTGCCACCAGTGATCCCAGGGAGCCGGGGACCCAGTACTTC. Translating it yields CATSDPREPGTQYF.

The chain links TRBV9 to TRBJ1-6; TRBD1 agrees at 9 bases. Per germline, CDR1 SGDLS and CDR2 YYNGEE. This CDR3 has 16 residues. The trim removed 0 bases at V and 8 bases at J, leaving 6 bases unmatched. The CDR3 is CASSVGTGVPYSPLHF. In DNA form, the CDR3 reads TGTGCCAGCAGCGTAGGGACAGGGGTTCCCTATTCACCCCTCCACTTT.